The 7 T cell receptor beta chains in this list originate from one sample, sequenced in a study of neurological immune-mediated disorders. TCRdb re-derived calls from the 5' RACE reads in MiXCR, one entry per CDR3 protein. The table has 55,000 to 75,000 distinct CDR3 sequences, under 2.5% seen once; the top ten hold around 3%. The sample consisted of PBMCs. These receptors were collected from a man in his forties or fifties with multiple sclerosis.

This clonotype was recorded at least ten times. This chain connects TRBV7-2 to TRBJ1-5; D is unclear. This CDR3 is 13 amino acids long. Trimming cost V 0 bases and J 7 bases, with 7 bases left between them. Germline CDR1 is SGHTA and CDR2 is FQGNSA. In nucleotides, the CDR3 is TGTGCCAGCAGCTTAGCGCGGACCCAGCCCCAGCATTTT. Residues: CASSLARTQPQHF.

The V and J genes are TRBV7-2 and TRBJ2-2; 8 nucleotides match TRBD1. J was trimmed by 4 bases and V by 3 bases; bases with no gene match: 4. The germline V gene encodes CDR1 SGHTA and CDR2 FQGNSA. The CDR3 is 15 residues long. The CDR3 loop reads CASSLSTGGTGELFF. The CDR3 DNA sequence: TGTGCCAGCAGCTTGTCAACAGGGGGCACCGGGGAGCTGTTTTTT.

The V call is TRBV10-2, the J call TRBJ1-6; TRBD1 aligns across 9 bases. The ends lost 7 bases at V and 8 bases at J; junction bases unmatched: 6. The germline V gene encodes CDR1 WSHSY and CDR2 SAAADI. This CDR3 contains 14 residues. CDR3 DNA sequence: TGCGCCAGCACCTGGACAGGGGCTGATTCACCCCTCCACTTT. It yields the protein CASTWTGADSPLHF.

This clonotype showed up many times. The J gene is TRBJ2-2, the V gene TRBV6-6; D may be TRBD1 (5 bases). Per the germline V gene, CDR1 is MNHNY and CDR2 is SVGAGI (reference sequence). This CDR3 is built from 16 residues. Trimming shortened V by 0 bases and J by 6 bases, and 14 bases separated the two germline ends. The CDR3 DNA reads as TGTGCCAGCAGTTACTCGGCCCAGGGTGCACCCGGGGAGCTGTTTTTT. Translating it yields CASSYSAQGAPGELFF.

This clonotype occurred many times. The rearrangement links TRBV28 to TRBJ2-1; 8 bases agree with TRBD2. The germline CDR1 and CDR2 sequences are MDHEN and SYDVKM. This CDR3 comprises 16 residues. The J segment lost 2 bases and the V segment lost 2 bases, leaving 5 bases of the junction unmatched. As DNA, the CDR3 is TGTGCCAGCAGTTTACCTTCGGGGGGGGCCTACAATGAGCAGTTCTTC. Amino acid sequence: CASSLPSGGAYNEQFF.

At least ten counts were recorded for this clonotype. The CDR3 loop is CASSSRGEGTDTQYF. The DNA for the CDR3 is TGTGCCAGCAGCTCCCGCGGCGAAGGCACAGATACGCAGTATTTT. This rearrangement joins TRBV7-3 to TRBJ2-3; no reliable D call. This CDR3 is 15 amino acids long. Germline CDR1 is SGHTA and CDR2 is FQGTGA. Trimming took 4 bases from V and 1 from J, leaving 12 bases between them. Filled out from reference TRBV7-3 and TRBJ2-3, the complete variable domain reads GAGVSQTPSNKVTEKGKYVELRCDPISGHTALYWYRQSLGQGPEFLIYFQGTGAADDSGLPNDRFFAVRPEGSVSTLKIQRTERGDSAVYLCASSSRGEGTDTQYFGPGTRLTVL.

In this sample, this clonotype turned up many times. The chain joins TRBV10-3 to TRBJ2-6; the match to TRBD1 covers 9 bases. Trimming took 7 bases from V and 4 from J; bases not matched to a gene: 8. The CDR3 sequence is 16 residues long. Germline CDR1 ENHRY, CDR2 SYGVKD. CDR3 amino acids: CAITPQGAGGANVLTF. CDR3 sequence (DNA): TGTGCCATCACCCCACAGGGGGCTGGAGGGGCCAACGTCCTGACTTTC.